The present TCR beta chain was sequenced within a study of blood T cell repertoires in COVID-19. About the research overall: Collection of acute and convalescent COVID-19 samples took place in the United States, Italy and Spain.

J was trimmed by 4 bases and V by 2 bases; bases with no gene match: 4. From germline, CDR1 is MNHEY and CDR2 SVGAGI. The CDR3 has 14 amino acids. Original methodology: For nucleated cells, counts were estimated from reference gene primer amplification. Libraries were prepared by immunoSEQ multiplex PCR; TCRdb keeps only in-frame clonotypes and omits some of them. V, J and clone size are taken as reported in that table, and D and trimming were inferred from the DNA itself. The data contain 90,000 to 140,000 clones, 85% of them seen just once; the ten biggest clones take up around 4%. The sample holds one count of this clone.

Material for sequencing was peripheral blood. The gene calls are TRBV6-5 and TRBJ1-2, with 7 bases aligning to TRBD1. The TCR sequence derives from a man aged 50 to 59 with acute or convalescent COVID-19. CDR3 residues: CASSYPDRAYGYTF. CDR3 sequence (DNA): TGTGCCAGCAGTTACCCAGACAGGGCCTATGGCTACACCTTC.